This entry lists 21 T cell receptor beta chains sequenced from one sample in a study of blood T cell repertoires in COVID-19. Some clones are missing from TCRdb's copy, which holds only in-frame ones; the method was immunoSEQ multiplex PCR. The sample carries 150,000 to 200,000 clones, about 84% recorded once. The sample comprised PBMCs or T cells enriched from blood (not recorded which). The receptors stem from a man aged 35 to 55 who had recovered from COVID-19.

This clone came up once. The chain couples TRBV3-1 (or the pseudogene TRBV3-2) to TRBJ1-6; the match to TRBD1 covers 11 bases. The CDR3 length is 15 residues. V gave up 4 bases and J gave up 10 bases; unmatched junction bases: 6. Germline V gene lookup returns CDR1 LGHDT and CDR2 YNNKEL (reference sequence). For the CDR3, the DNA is TGTGCCAGCAGCCTCGGACAGGGGGCTCGATCACCCCTCCACTTT. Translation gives CASSLGQGARSPLHF.

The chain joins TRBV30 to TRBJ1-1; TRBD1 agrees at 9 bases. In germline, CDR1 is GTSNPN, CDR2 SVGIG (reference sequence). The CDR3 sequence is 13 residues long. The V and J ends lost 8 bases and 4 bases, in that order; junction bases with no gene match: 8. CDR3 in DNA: TGTGCCGGAAACAGGGGGCGAGGCACTGAAGCTTTCTTT. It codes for CAGNRGRGTEAFF. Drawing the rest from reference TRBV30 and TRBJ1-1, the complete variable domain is SQTIHQWPATLVQPVGSPLSLECTVEGTSNPNLYWYRQAAGRGLQLLFYSVGIGQISSEVPQNLSASRPQDRQFILSSKKLLLSDSGFYLCAGNRGRGTEAFFGQGTRLTVV.

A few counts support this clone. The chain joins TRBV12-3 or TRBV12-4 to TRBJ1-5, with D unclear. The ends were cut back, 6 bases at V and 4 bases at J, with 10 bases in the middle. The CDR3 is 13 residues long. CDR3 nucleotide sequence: TGTGCCAGCAGCTATGCGGGGAATCAGCCCCAGCATTTT. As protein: CASSYAGNQPQHF.

The CDR3 DNA reads TGTGCCAGCTCAGCCGCGGGGACAGGCTCCTACAATGAGCAGTTCTTC. Its translation: CASSAAGTGSYNEQFF. The gene calls are TRBV18 and TRBJ2-1, with 8 bases aligning to TRBD1. Trimming removed 5 bases from V and 0 bases from J; junction bases left unmatched: 6. Germline V gene data show CDR1 as KGHSH and CDR2 as LQKENI. The CDR3 totals 16 residues.

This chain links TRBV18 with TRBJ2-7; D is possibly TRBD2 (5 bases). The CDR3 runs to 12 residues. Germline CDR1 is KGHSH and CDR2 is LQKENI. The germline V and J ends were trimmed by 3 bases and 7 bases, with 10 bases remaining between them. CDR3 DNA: TGTGCCAGCTCACCTATCAGAGGGGAGCAGTACTTC. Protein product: CASSPIRGEQYF.

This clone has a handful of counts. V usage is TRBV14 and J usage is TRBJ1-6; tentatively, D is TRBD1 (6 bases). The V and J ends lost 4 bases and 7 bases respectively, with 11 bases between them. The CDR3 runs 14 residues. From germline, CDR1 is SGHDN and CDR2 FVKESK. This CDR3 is CASSLRTENSPLHF. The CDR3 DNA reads TGTGCCAGCAGCCTGCGGACAGAGAATTCACCCCTCCACTTT.

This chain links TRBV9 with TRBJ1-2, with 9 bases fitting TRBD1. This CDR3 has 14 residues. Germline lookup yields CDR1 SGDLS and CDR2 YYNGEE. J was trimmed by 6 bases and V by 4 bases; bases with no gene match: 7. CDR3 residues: CASSSRQGVNGYTF. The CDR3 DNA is TGTGCCAGCAGCTCCCGACAGGGGGTTAATGGCTACACCTTC. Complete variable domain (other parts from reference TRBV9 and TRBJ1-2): DSGVTQTPKHLITATGQRVTLRCSPRSGDLSVYWYQQSLDQGLQFLIQYYNGEERAKGNILERFSAQQFPDLHSELNLSSLELGDSALYFCASSSRQGVNGYTFGSGTRLTVV.

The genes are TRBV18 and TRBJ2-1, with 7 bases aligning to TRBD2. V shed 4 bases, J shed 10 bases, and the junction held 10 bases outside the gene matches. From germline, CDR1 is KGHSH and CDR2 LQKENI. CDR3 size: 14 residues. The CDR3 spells CASSRAGPEEEQFF. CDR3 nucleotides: TGTGCCAGCTCACGAGCGGGGCCCGAGGAGGAGCAGTTCTTC.

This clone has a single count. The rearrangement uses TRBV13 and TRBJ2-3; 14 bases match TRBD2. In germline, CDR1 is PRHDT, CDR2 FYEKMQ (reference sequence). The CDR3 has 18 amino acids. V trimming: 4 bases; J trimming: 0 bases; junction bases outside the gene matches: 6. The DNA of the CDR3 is TGTGCCAGCAGCTATGGGACTAGCGGGGGTGCTAGCACAGATACGCAGTATTTT. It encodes CASSYGTSGGASTDTQYF.

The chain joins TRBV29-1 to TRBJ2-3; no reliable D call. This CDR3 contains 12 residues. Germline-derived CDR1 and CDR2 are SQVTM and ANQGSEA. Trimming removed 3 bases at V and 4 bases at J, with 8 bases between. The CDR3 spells CSVDTRSDTQYF. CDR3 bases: TGCAGCGTTGATACCAGATCAGATACGCAGTATTTT.

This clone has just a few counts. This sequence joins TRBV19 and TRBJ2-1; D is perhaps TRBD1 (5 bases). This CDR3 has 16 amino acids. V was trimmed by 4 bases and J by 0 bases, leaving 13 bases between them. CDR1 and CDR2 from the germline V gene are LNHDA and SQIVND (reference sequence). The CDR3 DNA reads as TGTGCCAGTAGTAGTACCAGGGCGTCCTCCTACAATGAGCAGTTCTTC. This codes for CASSSTRASSYNEQFF.

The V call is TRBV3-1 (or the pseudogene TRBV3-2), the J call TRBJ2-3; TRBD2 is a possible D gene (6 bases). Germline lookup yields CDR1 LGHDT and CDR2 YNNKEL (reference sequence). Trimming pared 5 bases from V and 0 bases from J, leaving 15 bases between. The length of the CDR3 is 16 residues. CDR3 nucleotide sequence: TGTGCCAGCAGCTTTCTTCCCGGGACTAGCACAGATACGCAGTATTTT. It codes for CASSFLPGTSTDTQYF.

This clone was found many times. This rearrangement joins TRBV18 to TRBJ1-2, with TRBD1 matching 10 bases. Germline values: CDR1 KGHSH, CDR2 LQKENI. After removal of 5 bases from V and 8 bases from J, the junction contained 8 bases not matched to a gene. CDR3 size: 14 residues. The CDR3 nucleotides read TGTGCCAGCTCAGCCGGGACAGGGGTAAACGGCTACACCTTC. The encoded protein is CASSAGTGVNGYTF.

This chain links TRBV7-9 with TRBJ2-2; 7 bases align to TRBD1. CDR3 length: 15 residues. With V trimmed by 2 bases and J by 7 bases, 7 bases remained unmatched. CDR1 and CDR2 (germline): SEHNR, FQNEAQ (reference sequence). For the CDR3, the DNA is TGTGCCAGCAGCTTAACAGGGGCTCGTGGCGGGGAGCTGTTTTTT. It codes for CASSLTGARGGELFF.

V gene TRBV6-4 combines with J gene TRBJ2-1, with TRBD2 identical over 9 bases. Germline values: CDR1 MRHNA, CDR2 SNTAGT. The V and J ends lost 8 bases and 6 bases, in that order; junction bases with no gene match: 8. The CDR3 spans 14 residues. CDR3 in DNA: TGTGCCAGCCCGCGGGGGGGTACAGGCAATGAGCAGTTCTTC. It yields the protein CASPRGGTGNEQFF.

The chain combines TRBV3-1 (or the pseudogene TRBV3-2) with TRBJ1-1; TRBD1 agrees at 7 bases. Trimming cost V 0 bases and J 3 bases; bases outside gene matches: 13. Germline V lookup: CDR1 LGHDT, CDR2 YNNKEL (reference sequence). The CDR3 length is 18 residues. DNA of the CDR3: TGTGCCAGCAGCCAAGAATCGTGGACAGGATGGCCACACACTGAAGCTTTCTTT. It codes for CASSQESWTGWPHTEAFF.

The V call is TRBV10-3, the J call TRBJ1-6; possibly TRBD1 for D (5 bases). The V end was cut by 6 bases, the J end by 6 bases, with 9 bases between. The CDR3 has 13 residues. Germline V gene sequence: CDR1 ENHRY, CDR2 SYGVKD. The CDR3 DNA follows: TGTGCCATCAGGACAGACCTTAATTCACCCCTCCACTTT. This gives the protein CAIRTDLNSPLHF.

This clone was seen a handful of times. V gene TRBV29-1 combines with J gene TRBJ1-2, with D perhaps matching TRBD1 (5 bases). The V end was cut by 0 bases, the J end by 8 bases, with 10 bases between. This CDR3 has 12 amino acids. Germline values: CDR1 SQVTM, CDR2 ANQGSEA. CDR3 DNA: TGCAGCGTTGAAGATTCGAACAGGGGCTACACCTTC. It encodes CSVEDSNRGYTF.

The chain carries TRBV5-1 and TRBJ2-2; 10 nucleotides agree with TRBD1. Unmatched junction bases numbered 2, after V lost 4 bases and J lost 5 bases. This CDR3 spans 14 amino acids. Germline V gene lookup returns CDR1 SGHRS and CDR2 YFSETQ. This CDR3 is CASSTGQGTGELFF. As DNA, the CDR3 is TGCGCCAGCAGCACGGGACAGGGGACCGGGGAGCTGTTTTTT. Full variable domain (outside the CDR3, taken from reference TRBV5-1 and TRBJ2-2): KAGVTQTPRYLIKTRGQQVTLSCSPISGHRSVSWYQQTPGQGLQFLFEYFSETQRNKGNFPGRFSGRQFSNSRSEMNVSTLELGDSALYLCASSTGQGTGELFFGEGSRLTVL.

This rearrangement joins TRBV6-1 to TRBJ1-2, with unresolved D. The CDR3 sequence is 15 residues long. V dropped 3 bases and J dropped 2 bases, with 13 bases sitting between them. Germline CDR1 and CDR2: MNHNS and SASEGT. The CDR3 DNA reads TGTGCCAGCAGTGACGGCGGCCGCATGAACTATGGCTACACCTTC. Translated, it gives CASSDGGRMNYGYTF.

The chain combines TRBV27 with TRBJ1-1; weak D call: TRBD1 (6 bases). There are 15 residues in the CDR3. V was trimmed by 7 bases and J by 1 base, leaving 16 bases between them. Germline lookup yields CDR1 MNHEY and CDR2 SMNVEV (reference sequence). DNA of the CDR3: TGTGCCAGCACCTGGAACAGGGCCGCGAACACTGAAGCTTTCTTT. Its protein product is CASTWNRAANTEAFF.